These 23 T cell receptor beta chains came from one sample sequenced in a study of blood T cell repertoires in COVID-19 (dated by TCRdb to between 2020 and 2021). Library generation was performed with the immunoSEQ multiplex PCR assay. Not all clones reach the TCRdb copy of this immuneACCESS table, which keeps in-frame sequences only. Checked studies attribute under half of the gap to unresolved V genes and leave the rest unexplained. The table for this sample lists approximately 350,000 clones; 87% of them were counted only once. Together, the top ten hold around 6% of the sample. The sequencing sample was made of peripheral blood. These receptors originate from a woman aged 45-65 years with COVID-19, enrolled during active disease.

The chain employs TRBV5-5 and TRBJ1-1; 8 nucleotides agree with TRBD1. Per the germline V gene, CDR1 is SGHKS and CDR2 is YYEKEE (reference sequence). V was clipped by 3 bases and J by 5 bases; unmatched bases: 9. The CDR3 loop spans 15 amino acids. The CDR3 DNA sequence: TGTGCCAGCAGCTGGACCAGGGGGCTAAGGACTGAAGCTTTCTTT. Its protein product is CASSWTRGLRTEAFF.

There are a few counts of this clone. The rearrangement uses TRBV6-6 and TRBJ2-1, with 8 bases fitting TRBD2. The trim removed 6 bases at V and 9 bases at J, leaving 13 bases unmatched. CDR1 and CDR2 from the germline V gene are MNHNY and SVGAGI (reference sequence). CDR3 length: 15 amino acids. The CDR3, as DNA: TGTGCCAGCAGGCCCCCCGGGACTAGTTATGGTGAGCAGTTCTTC. Residues: CASRPPGTSYGEQFF.

The V and J genes are TRBV28 and TRBJ1-5, with 11 bases lining up with TRBD1. Looked up from germline, CDR1 is MDHEN and CDR2 is SYDVKM. Trimming took 7 bases from V and 5 from J; bases not matched to a gene: 4. The CDR3 totals 14 residues. The CDR3 DNA reads as TGTGCCAGCACCCGGACAGGGGGCTATCAGCCCCAGCATTTT. Translation gives CASTRTGGYQPQHF.

The chain is built from TRBV7-9 and TRBJ1-1; 8 bases are a match to TRBD1. The CDR3 extends over 15 amino acids. The J segment lost 2 bases and the V segment lost 1 base, leaving 3 bases of the junction unmatched. CDR1 SEHNR and CDR2 FQNEAQ come from the germline V gene (reference sequence). The CDR3 reads CASSLGGTGNTEAFF. CDR3 nucleotides: TGTGCCAGCAGCTTAGGTGGGACAGGAAACACTGAAGCTTTCTTT.

This chain uses TRBV5-4 with TRBJ1-2, with 9 bases that match TRBD1. The length of the CDR3 is 19 residues. Germline loops: CDR1 SGHNT, CDR2 YYREEE (reference sequence). The junction had 21 bases not matched to a gene; V was cut back by 4 bases and J by 5 bases. Here the CDR3 DNA reads TGTGCCAGCAGCCCCCCGGACAGGGGAGCTGGGGCTAACTATTATGGCTACACCTTC. Its protein is CASSPPDRGAGANYYGYTF.

This chain uses TRBV19 with TRBJ2-1; D ambiguous. The CDR3 consists of 15 residues. CDR1 is LNHDA, CDR2 SQIVND, per germline (reference sequence). The ends were cut back, 0 bases at V and 2 bases at J, with 8 bases in the middle. For the CDR3, the DNA is TGTGCCAGTAGTATAGACAGATCCACCTACAATGAGCAGTTCTTC. It is translated as CASSIDRSTYNEQFF.

This chain links TRBV27 with TRBJ2-7; D is undetermined. CDR1 and CDR2 from the germline V gene are MNHEY and SMNVEV (reference sequence). CDR3 length: 11 amino acids. V was cut by 8 bases and J by 0 bases, with 5 bases left in between. CDR3 nucleotides: TGTGCCAGCCAGGACTCCTACGAGCAGTACTTC. Its translation is CASQDSYEQYF.

The V and J genes are TRBV6-2 or TRBV6-3 and TRBJ2-1, with D maybe TRBD2 (5 bases). Germline V gene lookup returns CDR1 MNHEY and CDR2 SVGEGT. There are 12 residues in the CDR3. The V and J ends lost 5 bases and 15 bases respectively, with 17 bases between them. CDR3 amino acids: CASSPGINRRFF. CDR3 in DNA: TGTGCCAGCAGTCCCGGGATTAATCGGCGGTTCTTC.

V is TRBV5-6 and J is TRBJ2-3; 10 nucleotides line up with TRBD2. Germline CDR1 and CDR2: SGHDT and YYEEEE. The length of the CDR3 is 16 residues. The V segment lost 1 base and the J segment 2 bases; nucleotides outside the gene matches: 4. CDR3 DNA sequence: TGTGCCAGCAGCTTGAGGACTAGCGGCTTCACAGATACGCAGTATTTT. It translates to CASSLRTSGFTDTQYF.

This clone was observed a single time. The chain couples TRBV5-1 to TRBJ2-5; tentatively, D is TRBD2 (6 bases). The CDR3 spans 14 residues. V was trimmed by 6 bases and J by 3 bases, leaving 15 bases between them. Germline CDR1 is SGHRS and CDR2 is YFSETQ. CDR3 nucleotides: TGCGCCAGCACCCGTGGGGGGATGGAAGAGACCCAGTACTTC. Residues: CASTRGGMEETQYF. Full variable domain (remainder filled in from reference TRBV5-1 and TRBJ2-5): KAGVTQTPRYLIKTRGQQVTLSCSPISGHRSVSWYQQTPGQGLQFLFEYFSETQRNKGNFPGRFSGRQFSNSRSEMNVSTLELGDSALYLCASTRGGMEETQYFGPGTRLLVL.

The chain links TRBV7-3 to TRBJ1-2; 8 bases align to TRBD1. Looked up from germline, CDR1 is SGHTA and CDR2 is FQGTGA. The ends lost 6 bases at V and 7 bases at J; junction bases unmatched: 7. The CDR3 is made up of 13 amino acids. The CDR3 DNA is TGTGCCAGCAGTCGGACAGGGAGAGCTGGCTACACCTTC. This translates into CASSRTGRAGYTF.

The gene calls are TRBV19 and TRBJ2-4; 11 bases line up with TRBD1. The germline CDR1 and CDR2 sequences are LNHDA and SQIVND (reference sequence). This CDR3 has 15 amino acids. The ends lost 5 bases at V and 7 bases at J; junction bases unmatched: 7. Written as DNA, the CDR3 is TGTGCCAGTAGTCCCGGACAGGGGGCGGGTAACATTCAGTACTTC. Its translation is CASSPGQGAGNIQYF.

The chain employs TRBV30 and TRBJ1-3; 7 bases map to TRBD1. Per the germline V gene, CDR1 is GTSNPN and CDR2 is SVGIG (reference sequence). This CDR3 has 16 amino acids. Trimming at V came to 2 bases and at J to 1 base, leaving 8 bases not matched to a gene. The CDR3 DNA is TGTGCCTGGAGTCAACTGGACAGGACATCTGGAAACACCATATATTTT. Its translation is CAWSQLDRTSGNTIYF.

The chain uses TRBV11-2 and TRBJ1-1; perhaps TRBD1 as D (5 bases). Germline V lookup: CDR1 SGHAT, CDR2 FQNNGV. This CDR3 comprises 14 residues. Trimming pared 3 bases from V and 2 bases from J, leaving 10 bases between. CDR3 bases: TGTGCCAGCAGCTTTGGGGGGTATAACACTGAAGCTTTCTTT. Encoded protein: CASSFGGYNTEAFF.

The chain employs TRBV3-1 (or the pseudogene TRBV3-2) and TRBJ1-6; 8 bases are shared with TRBD1. This CDR3 region has 14 residues. Trimming took 10 bases from V and 6 from J; bases not matched to a gene: 8. Germline V gene sequence: CDR1 LGHDT, CDR2 YNNKEL (reference sequence). CDR3 protein: CAIGQGGSNSPLHF. The DNA of the CDR3 is TGTGCCATCGGACAGGGAGGTTCTAATTCACCCCTCCACTTT.

This clone was seen a single time. The chain couples TRBV4-2 to TRBJ2-5, with 7 bases lining up with TRBD1. Losses at the gene ends were 2 bases for V and 3 bases for J; bases not matched to a gene: 6. The CDR3 covers 15 residues. CDR1 and CDR2 (germline): LGHNA, YNFKEQ. DNA for the CDR3: TGTGCCAGCAGCCAAACGGGACAGACAAAAGAGACCCAGTACTTC. As protein: CASSQTGQTKETQYF.

The sample holds one count of this clone. This chain joins TRBV7-8 and TRBJ2-5, with D unclear. Trimming took off 3 bases at V and 9 bases at J, with 11 bases between the two ends. Germline V gene data show CDR1 as SGHVS and CDR2 as FQNEAQ. The CDR3 is made up of 12 amino acids. The DNA of the CDR3 is TGTGCCAGCAGCTTTAACCTAGTGGCCCAGTACTTC. Encoded protein: CASSFNLVAQYF.

The CDR3: CASSVARGTEAFF. The CDR3 nucleotides are TGTGCCAGCAGCGTAGCCAGGGGCACTGAAGCTTTCTTT. The chain carries TRBV9 and TRBJ1-1; maybe TRBD1 (6 bases). The V gene lost 0 bases and the J gene lost 4 bases, with 7 bases spanning the gap. CDR1 is SGDLS and CDR2 is YYNGEE in the germline V gene. The length of the CDR3 is 13 residues. Supplemented by reference TRBV9 and TRBJ1-1, the full variable domain reads DSGVTQTPKHLITATGQRVTLRCSPRSGDLSVYWYQQSLDQGLQFLIQYYNGEERAKGNILERFSAQQFPDLHSELNLSSLELGDSALYFCASSVARGTEAFFGQGTRLTVV.

This clone was seen only a few times. The chain has TRBV24-1 and TRBJ2-5; 7 bases fit TRBD1. There are 15 residues in the CDR3. J was trimmed by 4 bases and V by 3 bases; bases with no gene match: 7. CDR1 KGHDR and CDR2 SFDVKD come from the germline V gene. CDR3 in amino acids: CATSDARQGRETQYF. The CDR3 bases are TGTGCCACCAGTGATGCAAGACAGGGTCGAGAGACCCAGTACTTC.

This sequence joins TRBV6-5 and TRBJ2-3; the match to TRBD1 covers 7 bases. CDR3 length: 16 residues. Germline lookup yields CDR1 MNHEY and CDR2 SVGAGI. After removal of 2 bases from V and 2 bases from J, the junction contained 7 bases not matched to a gene. Here the CDR3 DNA reads TGTGCCAGCAGTTACGAGACAGGGAGCGTCACAGATACGCAGTATTTT. This translates into CASSYETGSVTDTQYF.

The J gene is TRBJ1-5, the V gene TRBV18; 9 bases fit TRBD1. The CDR3 is 15 residues long. Per germline, CDR1 KGHSH and CDR2 LQKENI. V lost 5 bases and J lost 2; bases outside the gene matches: 4. The CDR3 DNA reads TGTGCCAGCTCAGAGGGACAGGGTGGCAATCAGCCCCAGCATTTT. Translated: CASSEGQGGNQPQHF.

The chain recombines TRBV11-3 with TRBJ2-1; TRBD1 is a possible D gene (6 bases). The CDR3 extends over 14 amino acids. Germline values: CDR1 SGHNT, CDR2 YENEEA. V lost 5 bases to trimming and J lost 5 bases, with 13 bases between them. The CDR3 nucleotides are TGTGCCAGCAGCACCCGGGACAAGCACAATGAGCAGTTCTTC. This gives the protein CASSTRDKHNEQFF.

The rearrangement links TRBV7-9 to TRBJ1-1; 12 bases are a match to TRBD1. The germline CDR1 and CDR2 sequences are SEHNR and FQNEAQ (reference sequence). The V segment lost 4 bases and the J segment 3 bases; nucleotides outside the gene matches: 6. There are 16 residues in the CDR3. The CDR3 protein is CASSSWDRGLYTEAFF. CDR3 nucleotides: TGTGCCAGCAGCTCTTGGGACAGGGGGCTGTACACTGAAGCTTTCTTT.